Below, 6 T cell receptor beta chains from the same sample are listed, as sequenced in a study of neurological immune-mediated disorders. Regarding time point: technical triplicate 1. TCRdb reprocessed the 5' RACE reads via MiXCR and lists one record per CDR3 protein. The table records 30,000 to 40,000 distinct CDR3 sequences, over 8.5% of them present only once. The sample comprised PBMCs. These receptors were collected from a man between 60 and 75 years old with HTLV-1-associated myelopathy (HAM/TSP).

This clonotype was counted at least ten times. The chain joins TRBV12-3 or TRBV12-4 to TRBJ2-5; no definite D call. CDR3 length: 12 residues. The V end lost 8 bases, the J end lost 4 bases, and 11 bases lay between the germline ends. The CDR3 bases are TGTGCCAGCGGTCGTTCGGGAGAGACCCAGTACTTC. It encodes CASGRSGETQYF.

This clonotype has at least ten counts. V and J are TRBV20-1 and TRBJ2-5; D not certain. This CDR3 comprises 11 residues. The ends were cut back, 6 bases at V and 7 bases at J, with 12 bases in the middle. Per germline, CDR1 DFQATT and CDR2 SNEGSKA (reference sequence). The CDR3 loop reads CSATTLGTQYF. Here the CDR3 DNA reads TGCAGTGCCACCACCCTAGGGACCCAGTACTTC.

Sample share makes this clonotype medium-sized. The J gene is TRBJ2-5, the V gene TRBV10-3, with 9 bases matching TRBD2. Germline V lookup: CDR1 ENHRY, CDR2 SYGVKD. This CDR3 contains 15 residues. Trimming removed 2 bases from V and 5 bases from J; junction bases left unmatched: 6. The CDR3 protein is CAISEIAGEWETQYF. The CDR3 DNA follows: TGTGCCATCAGTGAGATAGCGGGAGAGTGGGAGACCCAGTACTTC.

The chain links TRBV20-1 to TRBJ2-1; TRBD2 might be the D (5 bases). CDR1 and CDR2 (germline): DFQATT, SNEGSKA (reference sequence). There are 18 residues in the CDR3. Trimming removed 0 bases from V and 9 bases from J, with 27 bases in between. CDR3 DNA: TGCAGTGCTAGAGATCCCCTACGGGGTAGAATAATGCATGGTGAGCAGTTCTTC. Translation: CSARDPLRGRIMHGEQFF.

This clonotype was detected many times. The chain is built from TRBV5-1 and TRBJ2-7; D call uncertain. The CDR3 consists of 14 residues. Deletions cut 0 bases from V and 1 base from J, with 8 bases between. CDR1 is SGHRS and CDR2 is YFSETQ in the germline V gene. CDR3 sequence (DNA): TGCGCCAGCAGCTTGGGCGGCAGGTCCTACGAGCAGTACTTC. Translated, it gives CASSLGGRSYEQYF.

This clonotype was counted at least ten times. The chain has TRBV5-1 and TRBJ2-5, with a possible D match to TRBD1 (6 bases). This CDR3 has 14 residues. CDR1 is SGHRS and CDR2 is YFSETQ in the germline V gene. V lost 3 bases, J lost 5 bases, and 14 bases lay in between. The CDR3 sequence: CASSYRVLGETQYF. The CDR3 DNA reads TGCGCCAGCAGCTACAGGGTGCTCGGCGAGACCCAGTACTTC.